Listed below are T cell receptor beta chains from one sample, sequenced in a study of blood T cell repertoires in COVID-19. This table comes from immunoSEQ multiplex PCR, and its TCRdb copy is limited to in-frame clones, with some not included. The sample contains about 42,000 clones, more than 80% of which appear only once. Sequencing was done on a sample of peripheral blood. These receptors originate from a young man with active or convalescent COVID-19. CDR3s include the opening cysteine and the closing phenylalanine or tryptophan.

v_call	cdr3_length	j_call	cdr3_aa
TRBV28	16	TRBJ1-5	CASSFQGASGNQPQHF
TRBV24-1	13	TRBJ2-1	CATSDRDSSEQFF
TRBV4-1	14	TRBJ1-4	CASSQGGSGEKLFF
TRBV19	19	TRBJ2-3	CASSIHWTGRLSGTDTQYF
TRBV7-2	15	TRBJ1-6	CASSTKTGGSSPLHF
TRBV29-1	13	TRBJ1-4	CSASGTTNEKLFF
TRBV27	11	TRBJ2-1	CASSHYNEQFF
TRBV7-3	13	TRBJ1-2	CASGSDRGYGYTF
TRBV9	18	TRBJ2-2	CASSRPGLAGVHTGELFF
TRBV6-5	15	TRBJ1-2	CASSSPGQANYGYTF
TRBV2	15	TRBJ1-2	CASSMQGVPMWGYTF